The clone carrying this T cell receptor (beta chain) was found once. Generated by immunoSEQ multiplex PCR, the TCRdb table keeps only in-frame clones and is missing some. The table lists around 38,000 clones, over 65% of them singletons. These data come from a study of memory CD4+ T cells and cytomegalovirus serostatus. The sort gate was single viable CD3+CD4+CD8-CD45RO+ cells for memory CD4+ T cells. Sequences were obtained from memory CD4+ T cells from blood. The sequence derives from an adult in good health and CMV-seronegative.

Here the CDR3 DNA reads TGTGCCAGCAGGAACCTGGACTCCCCGGGCAATGAGCAGTTCTTC. Protein: CASRNLDSPGNEQFF. This rearrangement joins TRBV11-2 to TRBJ2-1; TRBD2 might be the D (5 bases). This CDR3 spans 15 amino acids. Deletions cut 6 bases from V and 6 bases from J, with 18 bases between. The V gene's germline CDR1 is SGHAT and CDR2 FQNNGV.